This T cell receptor beta chain was recorded in a study of blood T cells in healthy people across ages. Study-level findings and limits: Expanded clonotype changes were possibly confounded by unknown donor CMV status. Both higher diversity and more naive CD4+ cells marked long-lived donors when set against aged donors.

Donation came from healthy Caucasian individuals in Russia who were aged 6 to 90. Extraction yielded at least 6 micrograms of total RNA per sample. Germline CDR1 and CDR2: LGHDT and YNNKEL (reference sequence). The CDR3 is 14 residues long. Trimming took 3 bases from V and 4 from J; bases not matched to a gene: 4. With regard to this clonotype: What it recognizes is unknown.

Primers used in a second PCR of roughly 6 to 11 cycles were a sample-barcoded 5' primer and a J-beta primer mix. TCRdb re-called the 5' RACE reads with MiXCR, one entry per CDR3 protein. The repertoire has roughly 1.5 million distinct CDR3 sequences, approximately 39% of them found once; the top ten carry less than 5%. The sample taken for sequencing was blood. The sequence was collected from a woman between 18 and 30 years old in good health. The chain has TRBV3-1 and TRBJ2-5, with 8 bases matching TRBD2. CDR3 DNA sequence: TGTGCCAGCAGCCAGACTAGCGCGGGAGAGACCCAGTACTTC. Protein product: CASSQTSAGETQYF.